The next 18 T cell receptor beta chains were all read from a single sample in a study of T cells after somatic rescue of genetic block. Clones were sequenced by immunoSEQ multiplex PCR, and TCRdb holds only the in-frame ones, with some missing. The data hold more than 9,500 clones, with roughly 70% observed a single time. Sequencing was done on a sample of peripheral blood mononuclear cells (PBMCs). Receptors were obtained from a boy aged 5 to 17.

The rearrangement links TRBV5-1 to TRBJ2-1; 8 bases line up with TRBD1. The germline V gene encodes CDR1 SGHRS and CDR2 YFSETQ. J was trimmed by 6 bases and V by 6 bases; bases with no gene match: 5. The CDR3 is 13 amino acids. The CDR3 sequence: CASNGQGLNEQFF. As DNA, the CDR3 is TGCGCCAGCAACGGACAGGGACTCAATGAGCAGTTCTTC.

The chain links TRBV5-4 to TRBJ1-6; weak D call: TRBD1 (6 bases). Trimming removed 2 bases at V and 7 bases at J, with 10 bases between. The germline V gene encodes CDR1 SGHNT and CDR2 YYREEE (reference sequence). The CDR3 runs 14 residues. This CDR3 reads CASSLQGRNSPLHF. As DNA, the CDR3 is TGTGCCAGCAGCTTACAGGGAAGGAATTCACCCCTCCACTTT. Combining the CDR3 with reference TRBV5-4 and TRBJ1-6 gives the whole variable domain ETGVTQSPTHLIKTRGQQVTLRCSSQSGHNTVSWYQQALGQGPQFIFQYYREEENGRGNFPPRFSGLQFPNYSSELNVNALELDDSALYLCASSLQGRNSPLHFGNGTRLTVT.

The chain uses TRBV6-5 and TRBJ2-7, with a possible D match to TRBD2 (6 bases). This CDR3 region has 12 residues. The V gene's germline CDR1 is MNHEY and CDR2 SVGAGI. The V and J ends lost 6 bases and 4 bases respectively, with 10 bases between them. DNA of the CDR3: TGTGCCAGCAGGGAGGGGTTTTACGAGCAGTACTTC. This translates into CASREGFYEQYF.

This clone has only a few counts. The chain uses TRBV28 and TRBJ2-7; 9 bases map to TRBD1. Trimming at V came to 5 bases and at J to 2 bases, leaving 4 bases not matched to a gene. The CDR3 is 14 amino acids. CDR1 MDHEN and CDR2 SYDVKM come from the germline V gene. The CDR3 bases are TGTGCCAGCAGTCACAGGGGGCTCCCCTACGAGCAGTACTTC. Translation: CASSHRGLPYEQYF.

This clone turned up a few times. The gene calls are TRBV2 and TRBJ2-1; the D gene is possibly TRBD1 (6 bases). This CDR3 contains 14 residues. Trimming removed 7 bases at V and 1 base at J, with 11 bases between. The germline V gene encodes CDR1 SNHLY and CDR2 FYNNEI. Here the CDR3 DNA reads TGTGCCAGCAAGCAGGACAGTTCCTACAATGAGCAGTTCTTC. This translates into CASKQDSSYNEQFF.

This chain joins TRBV10-3 and TRBJ1-6, with TRBD1 identical over 8 bases. From germline, CDR1 is ENHRY and CDR2 SYGVKD. Trimming cost V 2 bases and J 4 bases; bases outside gene matches: 4. CDR3 size: 16 residues. CDR3 amino acids: CAISEPRQGYNSPLHF. The CDR3 DNA sequence: TGTGCCATCAGTGAGCCACGACAGGGGTATAATTCACCCCTCCACTTT.

The chain combines TRBV6-5 with TRBJ2-7; 8 bases are a match to TRBD2. CDR3 length: 15 amino acids. The V gene end was trimmed by 6 bases and the J gene end by 6 bases; junction bases not matched to a gene: 13. Germline CDR1 reads MNHEY; CDR2 reads SVGAGI. CDR3: CASSRAGGGPLEQYF. DNA of the CDR3: TGTGCCAGCAGCCGGGCCGGCGGGGGGCCCCTCGAGCAGTACTTC.

The chain has TRBV10-1 and TRBJ1-1; D is unresolved. CDR1 WNHNN and CDR2 SYGVQD come from the germline V gene (reference sequence). Trimming stripped 4 bases from V and 0 bases from J, with 12 bases between. This CDR3 has 15 amino acids. The CDR3 bases are TGCGCCAGCAGTGGAGGTGAGGGATTGAACACTGAAGCTTTCTTT. Amino acids: CASSGGEGLNTEAFF.

V is TRBV5-1 and J is TRBJ2-2; 10 bases agree with TRBD1. The CDR3 runs 15 residues. Per germline, CDR1 SGHRS and CDR2 YFSETQ. The trim removed 3 bases at V and 6 bases at J, leaving 5 bases unmatched. The CDR3 is CASSWRTGGSGELFF. CDR3 sequence (DNA): TGCGCCAGCAGCTGGCGGACAGGGGGTTCCGGGGAGCTGTTTTTT.

The chain joins TRBV29-1 to TRBJ2-7; maybe TRBD2 (6 bases). CDR3 length: 17 amino acids. Trimming left V 7 bases short and J 1 base short, with 26 bases between. The V gene's germline CDR1 is SQVTM and CDR2 ANQGSEA. CDR3 amino acids: CSATVRVTREESYEQYF. The CDR3 DNA reads TGCAGCGCCACCGTAAGGGTGACTAGGGAGGAATCCTACGAGCAGTACTTC.

This clone was seen only once. This chain connects TRBV10-2 to TRBJ2-5; D gene unclear. Matching the DNA end better, TRBJ2-7 makes the J call doubtful. From germline, CDR1 is WSHSY and CDR2 SAAADI. CDR3 length: 15 residues. The CDR3: CASSEGQIGLHEQYF. The CDR3 DNA reads TGCGCCAGCAGTGAAGGTCAGATCGGGCTCCACGAGCAGTACTTC.

V usage is TRBV7-3 and J usage is TRBJ1-4; D gene uncertain. There are 14 residues in the CDR3. V lost 2 bases, J lost 3 bases, and 7 bases lay in between. CDR1 SGHTA and CDR2 FQGTGA come from the germline V gene. CDR3 DNA sequence: TGTGCCAGCAGCTTATTAGGGCCTAATGAAAAACTGTTTTTT. Amino acids: CASSLLGPNEKLFF.

V gene TRBV2 combines with J gene TRBJ1-6, with 10 bases fitting TRBD1. There are 14 residues in the CDR3. J lost 6 bases, V lost 6 bases, and 2 bases had no gene match. CDR1 and CDR2 (germline): SNHLY, FYNNEI. Here the CDR3 reads CASRGDRGNSPLHF. CDR3 in DNA: TGTGCCAGCAGAGGGGACAGGGGTAATTCACCCCTCCACTTT.

The chain joins TRBV7-9 to TRBJ1-4; 8 bases are a match to TRBD1. V trimming: 1 base; J trimming: 5 bases; junction bases outside the gene matches: 0. The CDR3 length is 14 residues. The germline gives CDR1 SEHNR, CDR2 FQNEAQ (reference sequence). CDR3 bases: TGTGCCAGCAGCTTAGGACAGGGGAATGAAAAACTGTTTTTT. Translated: CASSLGQGNEKLFF.

This clone was seen just once. CDR3 amino acids: CASSPTGTDYGYTF. The CDR3 nucleotides read TGTGCCAGCTCACCTACCGGGACAGACTATGGCTACACCTTC. The chain employs TRBV18 and TRBJ1-2; 7 bases fit TRBD1. Losses at the gene ends were 3 bases for V and 3 bases for J; bases not matched to a gene: 4. The CDR3 runs to 14 residues. From germline, CDR1 is KGHSH and CDR2 LQKENI. Based on the CDR3 plus reference TRBV18 and TRBJ1-2, the full variable domain is NAGVMQNPRHLVRRRGQEARLRCSPMKGHSHVYWYRQLPEEGLKFMVYLQKENIIDESGMPKERFSAEFPKEGPSILRIQQVVRGDSAAYFCASSPTGTDYGYTFGSGTRLTVV.

The V call is TRBV5-1, the J call TRBJ2-5; 12 positions agree with TRBD2. The length of the CDR3 is 17 residues. CDR1 and CDR2 from the germline V gene are SGHRS and YFSETQ. Trimming cost V 3 bases and J 2 bases; bases outside gene matches: 8. The CDR3 loop reads CASSSSGLAGIQETQYF. As DNA, the CDR3 is TGCGCCAGCAGCTCCTCCGGACTAGCGGGAATTCAAGAGACCCAGTACTTC. The variable domain in full, with the rest retrieved from reference TRBV5-1 and TRBJ2-5, is KAGVTQTPRYLIKTRGQQVTLSCSPISGHRSVSWYQQTPGQGLQFLFEYFSETQRNKGNFPGRFSGRQFSNSRSEMNVSTLELGDSALYLCASSSSGLAGIQETQYFGPGTRLLVL.

The count of this clone is one. The chain links TRBV13 to TRBJ1-4; 8 positions match TRBD1. Germline lookup yields CDR1 PRHDT and CDR2 FYEKMQ (reference sequence). J gave up 0 bases and V 5 bases, and 5 bases lay outside the gene matches. The CDR3 spans 16 residues. CDR3 bases: TGTGCCAGCAGCCCCCGCAGGGGGCCAACTAATGAAAAACTGTTTTTT. Its protein product is CASSPRRGPTNEKLFF.

The gene calls are TRBV21-1 and TRBJ2-5; whether TRBD2, the table's D call, matches the DNA was not checked. TRBV21-1 is assigned pseudogene status. The CDR3 contains 16 residues. CDR3 amino acids: CASSTGGNGCQETQYF. The CDR3 nucleotides read TGTGCCAGCAGCACCGGGGGTAATGGGTGTCAAGAGACCCAGTACTTC.